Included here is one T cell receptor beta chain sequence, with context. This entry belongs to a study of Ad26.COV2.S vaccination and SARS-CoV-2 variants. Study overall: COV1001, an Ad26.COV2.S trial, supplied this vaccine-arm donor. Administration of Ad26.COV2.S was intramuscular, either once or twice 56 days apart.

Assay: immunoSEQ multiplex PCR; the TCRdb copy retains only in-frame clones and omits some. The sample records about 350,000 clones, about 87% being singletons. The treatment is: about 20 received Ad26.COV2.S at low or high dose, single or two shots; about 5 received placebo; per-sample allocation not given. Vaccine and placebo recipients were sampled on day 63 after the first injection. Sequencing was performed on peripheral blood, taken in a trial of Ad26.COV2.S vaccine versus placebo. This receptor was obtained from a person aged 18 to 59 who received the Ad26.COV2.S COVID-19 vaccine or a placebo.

CDR3 sequence (DNA): TGTGCCAGCAGCTTAGCGCCCGGGACAGGGGACCTTGGCTACACCTTC. Its protein is CASSLAPGTGDLGYTF. The V call is TRBV7-2, the J call TRBJ1-2; 10 nucleotides line up with TRBD1. CDR3 length: 16 residues. V gave up 0 bases and J gave up 7 bases; unmatched junction bases: 8. The germline V gene encodes CDR1 SGHTA and CDR2 FQGNSA.